This T cell receptor (beta chain) was documented in a study of shared clonotypes between healthy human individuals. Whole-study context: Per donor, three plates held CD4 naive cells, three held CD4 memory, two held CD8 naive and one held CD8 memory.

The donors, all of them Caucasian adults, lived in Nashville, Tennessee. Study-wide points: Compared with clonotypes that all four donors shared, non-shared clonotypes had lower generation probabilities.

Sorted-subset replicate PCRs used about 180 ng DNA, tens of thousands of T cell genomes. Libraries were prepared by immunoSEQ multiplex PCR; TCRdb keeps only in-frame clonotypes and omits some of them. Among hundreds of thousands of clones listed, over 70% were seen once. Points on this clone: The antigen is undetermined.

Germline trimming cut 4 bases from V and 4 bases from J; bases unmatched to any gene: 8. CDR1 is MDHEN, CDR2 SYDVKM, per germline. CDR3 length: 16 residues. The gene calls are TRBV28 and TRBJ1-5, with 9 bases fitting TRBD1. The sequence was obtained from a man aged 25 to 45 in good health. The sequenced material came from memory CD4+ T cells sorted from blood. Specified subset: CD45RA-negative fraction. CDR3 loop: CASSSGAGTGNQPQHF. The CDR3 nucleotides read TGTGCCAGCAGTTCCGGGGCCGGGACAGGGAATCAGCCCCAGCATTTT.